The next 11 T cell receptor beta chains were all read from a single sample in a study of OX40 agonist ivuxolimab in advanced cancers. Data came from immunoSEQ multiplex PCR; TCRdb stores just in-frame clones and leaves some out. The sample records fewer than 4,000 clones, less than 90% being singletons. The source was CD4+ or CD8+ T cells sorted from blood, collected in a trial of the OX40 agonist ivuxolimab. These receptor sequences come from an adult with an advanced solid tumor such as melanoma, head and neck, liver or kidney cancer.

This clone was detected only once. The CDR3 is CASSPGTTDEQFF. CDR3 sequence (DNA): TGTGCCAGCAGCCCCGGGACAACTGATGAGCAGTTCTTC. The V gene is TRBV13, the J gene TRBJ2-1, with D tentatively TRBD1 (6 bases). V gave up 5 bases and J gave up 8 bases, with 13 bases separating them. Germline CDR1 is PRHDT and CDR2 is FYEKMQ (reference sequence). The CDR3 extends over 13 amino acids.

The gene calls are TRBV5-1 and TRBJ2-1, with TRBD2 matching 7 bases. The CDR3 has 14 amino acids. The germline V gene encodes CDR1 SGHRS and CDR2 YFSETQ. The junction had 3 bases not matched to a gene; V was cut back by 4 bases and J by 2 bases. CDR3 sequence: CASSQSGAYNEQFF. The CDR3 nucleotides read TGCGCCAGCAGCCAGAGCGGGGCCTACAATGAGCAGTTCTTC.

The CDR3 region is CASSPGRLEQYF. In nucleotides, the CDR3 is TGTGCCAGCAGCCCTGGGAGGCTTGAGCAGTACTTC. The chain is built from TRBV5-4 and TRBJ2-7, with D perhaps TRBD2 (6 bases). Germline loops: CDR1 SGHNT, CDR2 YYREEE (reference sequence). V gave up 4 bases and J gave up 7 bases, with 12 bases separating them. The CDR3 extends over 12 amino acids.

The chain couples TRBV5-8 to TRBJ2-7; 7 nucleotides align to TRBD1. CDR1 SGHTS and CDR2 YDEGEE come from the germline V gene. The CDR3 sequence is 14 residues long. V shed 4 bases, J shed 2 bases, and the junction held 6 bases outside the gene matches. DNA of the CDR3: TGTGCCAGCAGCCAACAGGGGCTGCCCTACGAGCAGTACTTC. This codes for CASSQQGLPYEQYF.

This sequence joins TRBV19 and TRBJ1-2, with TRBD1 matching 9 bases. The CDR3 totals 13 residues. J lost 6 bases, V lost 7 bases, and 6 bases had no gene match. Germline CDR1 LNHDA, CDR2 SQIVND (reference sequence). The CDR3 DNA reads as TGTGCCAGTACTGGGACAGGGTTGAATGGCTACACCTTC. It yields the protein CASTGTGLNGYTF.

The rearrangement joins TRBV13 to TRBJ2-2, with unresolved D. The CDR3 is 13 residues long. Trimming removed 2 bases from V and 7 bases from J, with 8 bases in between. Germline values: CDR1 PRHDT, CDR2 FYEKMQ (reference sequence). As DNA, the CDR3 is TGTGCCAGCAGCTTAAGGCTCTACGGGGAGCTGTTTTTT. This translates into CASSLRLYGELFF. Supplemented by reference TRBV13 and TRBJ2-2, the full variable domain reads AAGVIQSPRHLIKEKRETATLKCYPIPRHDTVYWYQQGPGQDPQFLISFYEKMQSDKGSIPDRFSAQQFSDYHSELNMSSLELGDSALYFCASSLRLYGELFFGEGSRLTVL.

This clone was seen a handful of times. The CDR3 DNA reads as TGTGCCAGCAGTGACCAAGTCGGGACTAGTTCCGATGAGCAGTTCTTC. Translated: CASSDQVGTSSDEQFF. J is TRBJ2-1 and V is TRBV6-4, with 8 bases fitting TRBD2. The germline V gene encodes CDR1 MRHNA and CDR2 SNTAGT. Trimming at V came to 2 bases and at J to 8 bases, leaving 11 bases not matched to a gene. The CDR3 is made up of 16 amino acids.

Of note for this clone: Other DNA sequences in this specimen translate into the identical CDR3. J is TRBJ1-4 and V is TRBV30, with 9 positions matching TRBD1. With 1 base clipped from V and 7 bases from J, the junction kept 4 bases outside the gene matches. From germline, CDR1 is GTSNPN and CDR2 SVGIG (reference sequence). There are 14 residues in the CDR3. For the CDR3, the DNA is TGTGCCTGGAGTGGTGGGACAGGGTTTGAAAAACTGTTTTTT. This gives the protein CAWSGGTGFEKLFF.

The chain recombines TRBV1 with TRBJ2-2; the listed D gene, TRBD2, was not tested against the DNA. TRBV1 is assigned pseudogene status. The CDR3 length is 19 residues. The CDR3: CTSSQEIPTSGRNTGELFF. The CDR3 DNA reads as TGCACCAGCAGCCAAGAAATTCCCACTAGCGGGAGAAACACCGGGGAGCTGTTTTTT.

To note about this clone: Different DNA sequences within this sample yield the same CDR3. The chain combines TRBV7-9 with TRBJ2-7, with 10 bases matching TRBD1. Germline V gene data show CDR1 as SEHNR and CDR2 as FQNEAQ (reference sequence). The length of the CDR3 is 15 residues. V trimming: 5 bases; J trimming: 2 bases; junction bases outside the gene matches: 6. In DNA, the CDR3 is TGTGCCAGCAGCCCCTTGGACAGGGGGACCTACGAGCAGTACTTC. Translated: CASSPLDRGTYEQYF. The full variable domain, rest sourced from reference TRBV7-9 and TRBJ2-7, is DTGVSQNPRHKITKRGQNVTFRCDPISEHNRLYWYRQTLGQGPEFLTYFQNEAQLEKSRLLSDRFSAERPKGSFSTLEIQRTEQGDSAMYLCASSPLDRGTYEQYFGPGTRLTVT.

As to this clone: This likely comes from a read error, as the CDR3 has no conserved phenylalanine or tryptophan at its end. The chain uses TRBV5-6 and TRBJ1-1; no reliable D call. The CDR3 is 17 amino acids. Germline assignment: CDR1 SGHDT and CDR2 YYEEEE. V was pared by 0 bases and J by 1 base, with 16 bases between. The CDR3 loop reads CASSLARATTSNTEAFS. In DNA form, the CDR3 reads TGTGCCAGCAGCTTGGCACGGGCTACAACATCGAACACTGAAGCTTTCTCT.